Described below is a single T cell receptor (beta chain) sequence and its context. Germline-derived CDR1 and CDR2 are LGHNA and YNFKEQ. The CDR3 is 16 residues long. For each CDR3 protein, TCRdb gives one entry from its re-call of the 5' RACE reads, without DNA. The table for this sample gives fewer than 550,000 distinct CDR3 sequences. This entry is derived from a study of monozygotic twins with inflammatory bowel disease. The clonotype was recovered from a human donor with ulcerative colitis or Crohn's disease, or a healthy co-twin of an affected twin (not recorded which). The chain recombines TRBV4-2 with TRBJ2-7; absent DNA, TCRdb's TRBD1 call cannot be checked. The sample comprised blood. The CDR3: CASSQDYRGIAYEQYF.